Described below is a single TCR beta chain sequence and its context. The sample is drawn from a study of blood T cell repertoires in COVID-19. Only in-frame clones appear in the TCRdb table, and some are missing; sequencing was by immunoSEQ multiplex PCR. The sample comprises under 300,000 clones, 88% of which are singletons, and around 1% rests with the top ten. V lost 4 bases and J 2 bases, leaving 21 bases between the germline ends. CDR1 and CDR2 from the germline V gene are SGHRS and YFSETQ. CDR3 length: 18 amino acids. This clonotype originated in a woman in her 30s who had recovered from COVID-19. Material for sequencing was PBMCs or T cells enriched from blood (not recorded which). The chain joins TRBV5-1 to TRBJ2-2, with TRBD2 as a possible D gene (6 bases). This CDR3 reads CASSPFFPPGLNTGELFF. CDR3 nucleotides: TGCGCCAGCAGCCCATTTTTCCCGCCGGGACTTAACACCGGGGAGCTGTTTTTT. Looking up the rest from reference TRBV5-1 and TRBJ2-2 gives the full variable domain: KAGVTQTPRYLIKTRGQQVTLSCSPISGHRSVSWYQQTPGQGLQFLFEYFSETQRNKGNFPGRFSGRQFSNSRSEMNVSTLELGDSALYLCASSPFFPPGLNTGELFFGEGSRLTVL.